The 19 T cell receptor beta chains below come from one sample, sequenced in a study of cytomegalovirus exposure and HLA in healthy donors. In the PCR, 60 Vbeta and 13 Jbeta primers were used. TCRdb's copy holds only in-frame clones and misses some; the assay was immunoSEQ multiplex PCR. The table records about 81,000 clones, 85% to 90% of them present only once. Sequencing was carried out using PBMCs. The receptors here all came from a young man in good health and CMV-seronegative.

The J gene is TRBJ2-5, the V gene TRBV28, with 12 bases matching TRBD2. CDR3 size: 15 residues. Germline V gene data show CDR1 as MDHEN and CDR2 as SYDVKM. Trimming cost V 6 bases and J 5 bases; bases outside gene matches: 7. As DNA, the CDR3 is TGTGCCAGCAGGGCTAGCGGGAGGGCCCGGGAGACCCAGTACTTC. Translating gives CASRASGRARETQYF.

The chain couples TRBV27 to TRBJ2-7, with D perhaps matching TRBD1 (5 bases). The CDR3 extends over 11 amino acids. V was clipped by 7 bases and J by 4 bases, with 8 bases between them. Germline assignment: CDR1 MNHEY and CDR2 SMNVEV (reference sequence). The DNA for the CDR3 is TGTGCCAGCAAGGGGCTATACGAGCAGTACTTC. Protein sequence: CASKGLYEQYF.

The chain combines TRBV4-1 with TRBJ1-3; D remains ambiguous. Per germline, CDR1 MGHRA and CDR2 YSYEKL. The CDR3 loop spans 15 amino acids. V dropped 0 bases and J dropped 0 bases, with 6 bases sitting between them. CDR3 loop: CASSQESNSGNTIYF. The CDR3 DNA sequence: TGCGCCAGCAGCCAAGAGAGCAACTCTGGAAACACCATATATTTT.

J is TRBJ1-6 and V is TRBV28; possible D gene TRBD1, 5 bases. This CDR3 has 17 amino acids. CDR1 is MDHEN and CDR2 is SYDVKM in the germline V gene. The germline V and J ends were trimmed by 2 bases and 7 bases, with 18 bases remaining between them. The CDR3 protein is CASSLVTRGAGNSPLHF. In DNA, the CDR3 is TGTGCCAGCAGTTTAGTTACAAGGGGCGCGGGAAATTCACCCCTCCACTTT.

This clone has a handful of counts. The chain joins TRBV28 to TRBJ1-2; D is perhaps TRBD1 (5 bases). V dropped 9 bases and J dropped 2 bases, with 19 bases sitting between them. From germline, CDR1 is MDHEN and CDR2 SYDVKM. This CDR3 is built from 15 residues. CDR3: CASSRSGGFNYGYTF. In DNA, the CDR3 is TGTGCCAGTTCCCGCTCGGGGGGATTCAACTATGGCTACACCTTC.

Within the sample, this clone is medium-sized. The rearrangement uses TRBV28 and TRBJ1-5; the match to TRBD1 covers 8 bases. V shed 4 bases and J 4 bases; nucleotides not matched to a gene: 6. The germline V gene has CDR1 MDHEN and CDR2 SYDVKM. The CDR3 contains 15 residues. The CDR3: CASSSWTGINQPQHF. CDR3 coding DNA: TGTGCCAGCAGTTCCTGGACAGGGATTAATCAGCCCCAGCATTTT.

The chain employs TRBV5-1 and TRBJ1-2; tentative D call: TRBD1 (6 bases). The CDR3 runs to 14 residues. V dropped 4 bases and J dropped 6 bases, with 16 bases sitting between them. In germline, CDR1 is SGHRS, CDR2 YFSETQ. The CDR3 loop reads CASSEGGSFHGYTF. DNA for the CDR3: TGCGCCAGCAGCGAGGGGGGGAGCTTTCATGGCTACACCTTC.

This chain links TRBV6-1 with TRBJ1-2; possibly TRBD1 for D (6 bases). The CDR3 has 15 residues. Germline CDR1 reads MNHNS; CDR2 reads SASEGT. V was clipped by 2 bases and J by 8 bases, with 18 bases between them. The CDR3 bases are TGTGCCAGCAGTGAAAGAGGAACAGGGAGTTGCGGCTACACCTTC. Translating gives CASSERGTGSCGYTF.

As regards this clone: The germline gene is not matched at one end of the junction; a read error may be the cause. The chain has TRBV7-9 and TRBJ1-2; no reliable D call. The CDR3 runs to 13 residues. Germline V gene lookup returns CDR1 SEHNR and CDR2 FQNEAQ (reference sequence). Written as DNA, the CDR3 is TGTTCCAGCAGCTTAGTAGATTACTATGGCTACACCTTC. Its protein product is CSSSLVDYYGYTF.

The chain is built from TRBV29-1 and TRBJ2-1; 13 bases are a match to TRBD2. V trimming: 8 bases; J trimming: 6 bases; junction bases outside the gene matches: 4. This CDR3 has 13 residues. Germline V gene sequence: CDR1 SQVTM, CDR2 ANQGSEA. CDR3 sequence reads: CSPRTSGSNEQFF. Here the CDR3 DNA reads TGCAGCCCGCGGACTAGCGGGAGCAATGAGCAGTTCTTC.

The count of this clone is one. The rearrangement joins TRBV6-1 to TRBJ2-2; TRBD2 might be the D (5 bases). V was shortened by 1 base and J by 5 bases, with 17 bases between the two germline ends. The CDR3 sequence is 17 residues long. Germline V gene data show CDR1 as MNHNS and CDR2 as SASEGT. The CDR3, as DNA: TGTGCCAGCAGTGAAGGGACTTTTACCCTGGGGACCGGGGAGCTGTTTTTT. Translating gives CASSEGTFTLGTGELFF.

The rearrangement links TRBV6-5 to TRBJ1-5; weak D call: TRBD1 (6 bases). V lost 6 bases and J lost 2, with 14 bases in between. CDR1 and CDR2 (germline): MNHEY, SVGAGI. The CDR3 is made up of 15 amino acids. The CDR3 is CASRSGGAGNQPQHF. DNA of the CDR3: TGTGCCAGCAGGTCGGGGGGCGCGGGCAATCAGCCCCAGCATTTT.

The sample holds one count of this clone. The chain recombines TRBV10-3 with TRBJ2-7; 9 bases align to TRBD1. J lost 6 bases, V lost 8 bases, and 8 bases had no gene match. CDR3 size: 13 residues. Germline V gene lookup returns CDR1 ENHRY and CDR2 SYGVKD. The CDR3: CAILGTGLAEQYF. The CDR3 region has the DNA TGTGCCATCCTTGGGACAGGGTTGGCCGAGCAGTACTTC.

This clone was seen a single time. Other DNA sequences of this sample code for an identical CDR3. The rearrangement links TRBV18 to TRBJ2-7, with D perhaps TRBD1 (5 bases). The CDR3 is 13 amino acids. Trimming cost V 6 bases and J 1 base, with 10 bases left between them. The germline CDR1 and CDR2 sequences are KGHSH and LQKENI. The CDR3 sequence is CASSPTVSYEQYF. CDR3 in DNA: TGTGCCAGCTCGCCGACAGTTTCCTACGAGCAGTACTTC.

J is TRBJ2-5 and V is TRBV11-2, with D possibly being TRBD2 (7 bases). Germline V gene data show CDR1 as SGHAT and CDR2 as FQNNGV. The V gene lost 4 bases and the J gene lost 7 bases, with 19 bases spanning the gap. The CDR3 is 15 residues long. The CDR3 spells CASSSPRRGGGTQYF. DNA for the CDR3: TGTGCCAGCAGCTCGCCTAGGAGGGGGGGAGGGACCCAGTACTTC.

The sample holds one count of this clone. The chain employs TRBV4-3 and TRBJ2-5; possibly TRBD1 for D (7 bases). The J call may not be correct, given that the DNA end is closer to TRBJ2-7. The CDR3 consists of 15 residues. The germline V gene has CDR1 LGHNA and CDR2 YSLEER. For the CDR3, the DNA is TGCGCCAGCAGCCAAGAAAGAAGCAGGGGGGTCGAGCAGTACTTC. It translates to CASSQERSRGVEQYF.

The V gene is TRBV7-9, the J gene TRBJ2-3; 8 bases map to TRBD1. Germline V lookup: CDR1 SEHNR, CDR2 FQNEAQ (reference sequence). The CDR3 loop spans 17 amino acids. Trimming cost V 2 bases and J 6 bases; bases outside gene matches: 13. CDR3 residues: CASSLLRTGIGLDTQYF. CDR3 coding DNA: TGTGCCAGCAGCTTATTACGGACAGGGATTGGTTTGGATACGCAGTATTTT.

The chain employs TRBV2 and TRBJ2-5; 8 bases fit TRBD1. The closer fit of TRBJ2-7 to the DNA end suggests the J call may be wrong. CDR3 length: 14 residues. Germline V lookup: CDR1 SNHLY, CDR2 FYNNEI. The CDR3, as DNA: TGTGCCAGCAAATCCCAGGGGGCGACCTACGAGCAGTACTTC. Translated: CASKSQGATYEQYF.

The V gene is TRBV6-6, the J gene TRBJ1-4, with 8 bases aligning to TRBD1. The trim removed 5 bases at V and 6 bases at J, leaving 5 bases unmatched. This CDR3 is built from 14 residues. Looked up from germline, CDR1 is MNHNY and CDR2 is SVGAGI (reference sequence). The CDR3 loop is CASSAPGQDEKLFF. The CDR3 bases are TGTGCCAGCAGTGCGCCGGGACAGGATGAAAAACTGTTTTTT.